One sample yielded the 9 T cell receptor beta chains listed below, sequenced in a study of early T cells in non-severe SARS-CoV-2 infection (dated by TCRdb to about 2021). Libraries were built with 5' RACE. Reads for this sample came from a NextSeq 500. In TCRdb, the public reads were trimmed at Q25 with fastp and aligned with MiXCR, with productive beta chains retained. Every distinct CDR3 protein forms one entry, paired with its most common genes and DNA. In all, the sample holds tens of thousands of distinct CDR3 sequences, and more than 12% of those were seen once. Of the sample, roughly 3.8% falls within the top ten clones. Sequencing used whole blood, obtained at baseline. The receptors here all came from an adult who was a healthcare worker with PCR-confirmed SARS-CoV-2 infection or an uninfected control (not recorded which).

The chain links TRBV28 to TRBJ2-7; the match to TRBD1 covers 9 bases. This CDR3 has 15 amino acids. The V gene's germline CDR1 is MDHEN and CDR2 SYDVKM. V shed 2 bases and J 2 bases; nucleotides not matched to a gene: 4. The CDR3 loop is CASSLGGQGPYEQYF. In DNA, the CDR3 is TGTGCCAGCAGTTTAGGGGGACAGGGCCCCTACGAGCAGTACTTC.

This clonotype was seen many times. V is TRBV13 and J is TRBJ2-7, with a possible D match to TRBD1 (6 bases). Germline V CDR1 and CDR2: PRHDT, FYEKMQ (reference sequence). CDR3 length: 14 residues. V shed 1 base and J shed 2 bases, with 9 bases lying between them. DNA for the CDR3: TGTGCCAGCAGCTTAGACGCAGGGGCCTACGAGCAGTACTTC. Its protein is CASSLDAGAYEQYF.

The J gene is TRBJ2-1, the V gene TRBV12-3 or TRBV12-4; 9 bases are a match to TRBD2. V lost 3 bases, J lost 5 bases, and 5 bases stayed unmatched. This CDR3 spans 15 amino acids. The CDR3 loop reads CASSFRGLANNEQFF. CDR3 bases: TGTGCCAGCAGTTTTAGGGGACTAGCAAACAATGAGCAGTTCTTC.

This clonotype has just a few counts. The chain is built from TRBV20-1 and TRBJ2-1, with TRBD2 matching 10 bases. Germline assignment: CDR1 DFQATT and CDR2 SNEGSKA (reference sequence). The ends lost 0 bases at V and 4 bases at J; junction bases unmatched: 6. The CDR3 extends over 16 amino acids. The CDR3 region is CSARDPGTSAYNEQFF. The CDR3 coding sequence is TGCAGTGCTAGAGACCCAGGGACTAGCGCGTACAATGAGCAGTTCTTC.

A few counts support this clonotype. The chain couples TRBV3-1 to TRBJ2-3, with TRBD2 matching 11 bases. With 2 bases clipped from V and 5 bases from J, the junction kept 3 bases outside the gene matches. Germline CDR1 reads LGHDT; CDR2 reads YNNKEL (reference sequence). The CDR3 has 15 amino acids. CDR3 sequence reads: CASSQTSGRQDTQYF. The CDR3 DNA reads as TGTGCCAGCAGCCAAACTAGCGGGAGACAAGATACGCAGTATTTT.

Only a few counts were recorded for this clonotype. This chain joins TRBV30 and TRBJ2-7; 7 bases agree with TRBD2. Germline assignment: CDR1 GTSNPN and CDR2 SVGIG (reference sequence). V gave up 0 bases and J gave up 0 bases; unmatched junction bases: 11. The CDR3 has 17 residues. CDR3 in amino acids: CAWSVLPYWEGSYEQYF. The CDR3 coding sequence is TGTGCCTGGAGTGTACTCCCCTATTGGGAGGGCTCCTACGAGCAGTACTTC.

This clonotype came up a few times. The rearrangement links TRBV28 to TRBJ2-1, with 7 bases aligning to TRBD2. The CDR3 has 15 residues. With 3 bases clipped from V and 7 bases from J, the junction kept 9 bases outside the gene matches. CDR1 and CDR2 (germline): MDHEN, SYDVKM. The CDR3 protein is CASSLSGGRRNEQFF. The CDR3 nucleotides read TGTGCCAGCAGTTTGTCGGGCGGGAGACGTAATGAGCAGTTCTTC.

This clonotype was seen repeatedly, ten times or more. The chain employs TRBV5-5 and TRBJ2-7, with D perhaps TRBD1 or TRBD2 (5 bases each). Germline V gene sequence: CDR1 SGHKS, CDR2 YYEKEE (reference sequence). The V end was cut by 4 bases, the J end by 2 bases, with 10 bases between. This CDR3 region has 13 residues. CDR3: CASSMLGAYEQYF. CDR3 nucleotides: TGTGCCAGCAGCATGTTGGGGGCCTACGAGCAGTACTTC. Full variable domain (rest looked up from reference TRBV5-5 and TRBJ2-7): DAGVTQSPTHLIKTRGQQVTLRCSPISGHKSVSWYQQVLGQGPQFIFQYYEKEERGRGNFPDRFSARQFPNYSSELNVNALLLGDSALYLCASSMLGAYEQYFGPGTRLTVT.

This chain uses TRBV21-1 with TRBJ2-7; no check of the table's D call, TRBD1, against the DNA was made. TRBV21-1 is classified as a pseudogene. This CDR3 contains 16 residues. CDR3 nucleotides: TGTGCCAGCAGCAATTCCGAGGGACCACACTCCTACGAGCAGTACTTC. This translates into CASSNSEGPHSYEQYF.